This entry is about one T cell receptor (beta chain). Its antigen is as yet unknown. The CDR3 spans 14 residues. CDR1 is SGHRS and CDR2 is YFSETQ in the germline V gene. V was pared by 0 bases and J by 7 bases, with 13 bases between. This entry comes from a study of cytomegalovirus exposure and HLA in healthy donors. Study results and limitations: Data from an earlier analysis indicated that most TCR beta V segments were productive either about 87% or about 30% of the time.

The primer mix had 60 Vbeta and 13 Jbeta primers. In the original processing: There were some 87 million unique TCR beta chains by a later count, and approximately 11 million of them were shared. Generated by immunoSEQ multiplex PCR, the TCRdb table keeps only in-frame clones and is missing some. D and trimming were read from the DNA, whereas the V and J calls and clone size are those reported in that table. The sample carries around 120,000 clones, approximately 80% recorded once. The TCR sequence derives from a female donor in good health and CMV-seropositive. The sample was PBMCs. The chain links TRBV5-1 to TRBJ1-2, with TRBD1 as a possible D gene (6 bases). CDR3 DNA sequence: TGCGCCAGCAGCTTGGAGACAGGAATTGTTGGCTACACCTTC. Translated, it gives CASSLETGIVGYTF.